The 15 T cell receptor beta chains below come from one sample, sequenced in a study of blood T cell repertoires in COVID-19. Measured with immunoSEQ multiplex PCR; TCRdb has only the in-frame clones, and not every one. The repertoire holds 100,000 or so clones, with roughly 80% as singletons. Input material: peripheral blood. These receptors were taken from a woman aged 80 or over with acute or convalescent COVID-19.

This clone has more than one count but fewer than ten. V is TRBV6-2 or TRBV6-3 and J is TRBJ1-2; no firm D call. CDR1 and CDR2 (germline): MNHEY, SVGEGT. CDR3 length equals 14 residues. V dropped 3 bases and J dropped 4 bases, with 12 bases sitting between them. The CDR3 nucleotides read TGTGCCAGCAGTTATTTGCCGGCTAGCTATGGCTACACCTTC. Translating it yields CASSYLPASYGYTF.

The chain couples TRBV9 to TRBJ2-5; TRBD2 matches 9 bases. V lost 0 bases, J lost 1 base, and 4 bases stayed unmatched. Germline values: CDR1 SGDLS, CDR2 YYNGEE. The CDR3 loop spans 16 amino acids. The CDR3 here is CASSVASGNPQETQYF. CDR3 nucleotide sequence: TGTGCCAGCAGCGTAGCTAGCGGGAACCCCCAAGAGACCCAGTACTTC.

V is TRBV24-1 and J is TRBJ2-2; TRBD1 might be the D (8 bases). V was clipped by 7 bases and J by 5 bases, with 10 bases between them. Per the germline V gene, CDR1 is KGHDR and CDR2 is SFDVKD. The CDR3 covers 13 residues. This CDR3 is CATRQGGTGELFF. The CDR3 DNA is TGTGCCACCAGACAGGGGGGGACCGGGGAGCTGTTTTTT.

In this sample, this clone turned up a few times. The rearrangement links TRBV28 to TRBJ1-6, with TRBD1 identical over 7 bases. The ends lost 6 bases at V and 6 bases at J; junction bases unmatched: 8. There are 15 residues in the CDR3. Germline lookup yields CDR1 MDHEN and CDR2 SYDVKM. CDR3 DNA sequence: TGTGCCAGCAGCCAACGACAGGGAAGTAATTCACCCCTCCACTTT. Amino acid sequence: CASSQRQGSNSPLHF.

The chain recombines TRBV10-2 with TRBJ2-5; no clear D gene. In germline, CDR1 is WSHSY, CDR2 SAAADI. Trimming took 6 bases from V and 3 from J, leaving 5 bases between them. The CDR3 covers 11 residues. CDR3 sequence (DNA): TGCGCCAGCAGACAGAAAGAGACCCAGTACTTC. Residues: CASRQKETQYF.

V usage is TRBV5-4 and J usage is TRBJ2-1; 13 positions agree with TRBD2. Germline V gives CDR1 SGHNT, CDR2 YYREEE (reference sequence). The junction had 3 bases not matched to a gene; V was cut back by 4 bases and J by 5 bases. The CDR3 is made up of 15 amino acids. The CDR3 nucleotides read TGTGCCAGCAGCCTTACTAGCGGGAGGGACAATGAGCAGTTCTTC. It is translated as CASSLTSGRDNEQFF.

The chain recombines TRBV24-1 with TRBJ2-1; TRBD1 aligns across 8 bases. Germline V lookup: CDR1 KGHDR, CDR2 SFDVKD. Losses at the gene ends were 4 bases for V and 1 base for J; bases not matched to a gene: 5. CDR3 length equals 16 residues. The CDR3 nucleotides are TGTGCCACCAGTGACCATGGACAGGGTTCCTACAATGAGCAGTTCTTC. This translates into CATSDHGQGSYNEQFF.

CDR3 protein: CASSGQGKQAQHF. The CDR3 nucleotides are TGTGCCAGCAGTGGACAGGGGAAGCAGGCCCAGCATTTT. The rearrangement joins TRBV6-2 or TRBV6-3 to TRBJ1-5; 9 bases align to TRBD1. This CDR3 contains 13 residues. The V gene end was trimmed by 5 bases and the J gene end by 11 bases; junction bases not matched to a gene: 7. The germline V gene has CDR1 MNHEY and CDR2 SVGEGT.

The rearrangement joins TRBV28 to TRBJ2-5; perhaps TRBD2 as D (5 bases). Germline CDR1 reads MDHEN; CDR2 reads SYDVKM. This CDR3 is 13 amino acids long. Trimming took off 11 bases at V and 1 base at J, with 14 bases between the two ends. Here the CDR3 DNA reads TGTGCCGGCCAGAGGGCGGTCCAAGAGACCCAGTACTTC. It codes for CAGQRAVQETQYF.

This clone was seen once. CDR3 protein: CASSMVQAPLHF. The CDR3 nucleotides read TGTGCCAGTAGTATGGTTCAGGCACCCCTCCACTTT. This chain links TRBV19 with TRBJ1-6; the D is unclear. The CDR3 has 12 amino acids. The V gene's germline CDR1 is LNHDA and CDR2 SQIVND (reference sequence). V lost 3 bases, J lost 11 bases, and 8 bases lay in between.

This chain joins TRBV6-5 and TRBJ1-1, with D perhaps matching TRBD1 (6 bases). V shed 7 bases and J shed 4 bases, with 10 bases lying between them. Germline V gene lookup returns CDR1 MNHEY and CDR2 SVGAGI. This CDR3 spans 12 amino acids. DNA for the CDR3: TGTGCCAGCATCCGAGGGGGCACTGAAGCTTTCTTT. Its translation is CASIRGGTEAFF.

This clone came up once. The chain links TRBV14 to TRBJ1-3; the D is unclear. There are 11 residues in the CDR3. Germline CDR1 reads SGHDN; CDR2 reads FVKESK. Trimming pared 0 bases from V and 8 bases from J, leaving 2 bases between. The CDR3 sequence: CASSQDYTIYF. As DNA, the CDR3 is TGTGCCAGCAGCCAAGACTACACCATATATTTT.

The table lists this clone with many counts. The chain links TRBV11-3 to TRBJ2-1, with TRBD1 matching over 7 bases. With 3 bases clipped from V and 5 bases from J, the junction kept 4 bases outside the gene matches. The germline CDR1 and CDR2 sequences are SGHNT and YENEEA. This CDR3 is built from 14 residues. The CDR3 DNA follows: TGTGCCAGCAGCTTCGGGACAGCAAACAATGAGCAGTTCTTC. It codes for CASSFGTANNEQFF.

The chain carries TRBV12-3 or TRBV12-4 and TRBJ1-5; tentatively, D is TRBD1 (6 bases). The CDR3 runs to 13 residues. V was pared by 3 bases and J by 5 bases, with 8 bases between. CDR3 in DNA: TGTGCCAGCAGTTTGAACAGGGATCAGCCCCAGCATTTT. Amino acid sequence: CASSLNRDQPQHF.

The chain joins TRBV10-1 to TRBJ2-3; tentatively, D is TRBD1 (5 bases). Trimming removed 2 bases from V and 6 bases from J, with 6 bases in between. The CDR3 is 12 amino acids. In germline, CDR1 is WNHNN, CDR2 SYGVQD (reference sequence). CDR3 protein: CASSENRDTQYF. For the CDR3, the DNA is TGCGCCAGCAGTGAGAACAGGGATACGCAGTATTTT.